The 31 T cell receptor beta chains given below trace back to one sample, sequenced in a study of CD8+ T cells in alopecia areata. Noted treatment: oral pan-JAK inhibitor, 5-10 mg twice daily. RNA extraction was followed by reverse transcription into cDNA, which acted as the sequencing template. TCRdb keeps only in-frame clones here, not all; method: immunoSEQ multiplex PCR. Of some 180,000 clones in the sample, approximately 53% were seen once. Specimen: CD8+ T cells sorted from blood, collected at week 24, from a patient treated with tofacitinib. Source of these receptors: a human donor with alopecia areata.

The V call is TRBV30, the J call TRBJ1-2; the D gene is possibly TRBD1 (5 bases). The CDR3 loop spans 15 amino acids. Germline V lookup: CDR1 GTSNPN, CDR2 SVGIG (reference sequence). V was pared by 1 base and J by 6 bases, with 18 bases between. CDR3 in amino acids: CAWSESGPQEDGYTF. In nucleotides, the CDR3 is TGTGCCTGGAGTGAGTCGGGACCTCAGGAGGATGGCTACACCTTC.

This rearrangement joins TRBV4-1 to TRBJ1-2, with D hard to call. Germline V gives CDR1 MGHRA, CDR2 YSYEKL. V dropped 0 bases and J dropped 8 bases, with 10 bases sitting between them. The CDR3 loop spans 13 amino acids. The DNA of the CDR3 is TGCGCCAGCAGCCAAGATTTTGGCAGCGGCTACACCTTC. Translated: CASSQDFGSGYTF.

The chain employs TRBV4-3 and TRBJ2-5; D may correspond to TRBD1 or TRBD2 (5 bases each). The CDR3 is 15 residues long. Germline CDR1 and CDR2: LGHNA and YSLEER. V gave up 0 bases and J gave up 5 bases, with 13 bases separating them. CDR3 loop: CASSQEYGADETQYF. CDR3 coding DNA: TGCGCCAGCAGCCAAGAATACGGGGCCGATGAGACCCAGTACTTC.

This chain joins TRBV15 and TRBJ2-7; D not resolved. CDR1 and CDR2 from the germline V gene are LNHNV and YYDKDF (reference sequence). The CDR3 runs 14 residues. V was pared by 5 bases and J by 0 bases, with 11 bases between. The CDR3 DNA reads TGTGCCACCAGCGGCGCGGAGAGCTCCTACGAGCAGTACTTC. This sequence encodes CATSGAESSYEQYF. Supplemented by reference TRBV15 and TRBJ2-7, the full variable domain reads DAMVIQNPRYQVTQFGKPVTLSCSQTLNHNVMYWYQQKSSQAPKLLFHYYDKDFNNEADTPDNFQSRRPNTSFCFLDIRSPGLGDTAMYLCATSGAESSYEQYFGPGTRLTVT.

This chain uses TRBV10-2 with TRBJ2-1; 7 bases are a match to TRBD1. Germline V lookup: CDR1 WSHSY, CDR2 SAAADI. The V gene end was trimmed by 0 bases and the J gene end by 7 bases; junction bases not matched to a gene: 9. CDR3 length: 16 residues. The CDR3 protein is CASSESTGEGVNEQFF. CDR3 sequence (DNA): TGCGCCAGCAGTGAGTCCACAGGGGAAGGGGTAAATGAGCAGTTCTTC.

This clone has a handful of counts. The V and J genes are TRBV11-2 and TRBJ1-1, with D tentatively TRBD1 (5 bases). The V gene's germline CDR1 is SGHAT and CDR2 FQNNGV. V was clipped by 3 bases and J by 7 bases, with 9 bases between them. The CDR3 loop spans 12 amino acids. This chain's CDR3 is CASSFGGGEAFF. The CDR3, as DNA: TGTGCCAGCAGCTTTGGGGGGGGTGAAGCTTTCTTT.

This clone was picked up a small number of times. The rearrangement joins TRBV5-6 to TRBJ2-3; tentative D call: TRBD2 (5 bases). CDR3 size: 12 residues. V was clipped by 2 bases and J by 4 bases, with 5 bases between them. The germline CDR1 and CDR2 sequences are SGHDT and YYEEEE. In DNA, the CDR3 is TGTGCCAGCAGCTTCGGGGCAGATACGCAGTATTTT. It encodes CASSFGADTQYF.

V usage is TRBV9 and J usage is TRBJ1-1, with no clear D. Germline lookup yields CDR1 SGDLS and CDR2 YYNGEE. V was shortened by 5 bases and J by 0 bases, with 14 bases between the two germline ends. The CDR3 is 15 amino acids. Here the CDR3 reads CASSSSGFMNTEAFF. CDR3 DNA: TGTGCCAGCAGTTCAAGTGGGTTTATGAACACTGAAGCTTTCTTT. Looking up the rest from reference TRBV9 and TRBJ1-1 gives the full variable domain: DSGVTQTPKHLITATGQRVTLRCSPRSGDLSVYWYQQSLDQGLQFLIQYYNGEERAKGNILERFSAQQFPDLHSELNLSSLELGDSALYFCASSSSGFMNTEAFFGQGTRLTVV.

V is TRBV15 and J is TRBJ1-5; TRBD1 aligns across 7 bases. V dropped 2 bases and J dropped 7; count of bases not matched to a gene: 5. This CDR3 spans 14 amino acids. Germline V CDR1 and CDR2: LNHNV, YYDKDF (reference sequence). CDR3 residues: CATSRQGGGQPQHF. The CDR3 region has the DNA TGTGCCACCAGCAGACAGGGGGGTGGGCAGCCCCAGCATTTT.

This clone was observed once. CDR3 in amino acids: CATSRGLGYQPQHF. DNA for the CDR3: TGTGCCACCAGCAGAGGATTGGGGTATCAGCCCCAGCATTTT. The chain is built from TRBV15 and TRBJ1-5; D unresolved. CDR3 length equals 14 residues. Germline values: CDR1 LNHNV, CDR2 YYDKDF (reference sequence). Trimming removed 1 base from V and 5 bases from J, with 9 bases in between.

V gene TRBV30 combines with J gene TRBJ2-1; D uncertain. The CDR3 loop spans 11 amino acids. Germline values: CDR1 GTSNPN, CDR2 SVGIG (reference sequence). With 1 base removed from V and 6 bases from J, the gap between germline ends came to 4 bases. In DNA form, the CDR3 reads TGTGCCTGGAGTGATAGCAATGAGCAGTTCTTC. It is translated as CAWSDSNEQFF.

This clone occurred a few times. The V call is TRBV7-9, the J call TRBJ2-1; D unclear. The germline gives CDR1 SEHNR, CDR2 FQNEAQ (reference sequence). V was clipped by 7 bases and J by 5 bases, with 9 bases between them. CDR3 length: 12 residues. As DNA, the CDR3 is TGTGCCAGCACCGCCGCTAACAATGAGCAGTTCTTC. It translates to CASTAANNEQFF.

J is TRBJ1-2 and V is TRBV9; TRBD1 is a possible D gene (6 bases). The CDR3 runs to 15 residues. V shed 3 bases and J shed 4 bases, with 16 bases lying between them. Germline CDR1 SGDLS, CDR2 YYNGEE. The CDR3 region is CASSARQAPVYGYTF. CDR3 in DNA: TGTGCCAGCAGCGCAAGACAGGCCCCCGTCTATGGCTACACCTTC.

J is TRBJ1-2 and V is TRBV29-1, with D possibly TRBD1 on 5 matching bases. This CDR3 contains 14 residues. Trimming removed 7 bases at V and 8 bases at J, with 23 bases between. Germline CDR1 is SQVTM and CDR2 is ANQGSEA. The chain's CDR3 is CSAQLPQGAGGYTF. The CDR3 nucleotides are TGCAGCGCCCAACTGCCCCAGGGAGCGGGAGGCTACACCTTC.

This clone was found once. The V gene is TRBV9, the J gene TRBJ1-6, with D unclear. The CDR3 has 17 amino acids. The germline V and J ends were trimmed by 0 bases and 0 bases, with 10 bases remaining between them. Per the germline V gene, CDR1 is SGDLS and CDR2 is YYNGEE. The CDR3 spells CASSVGQRSSYNSPLHF. The DNA of the CDR3 is TGTGCCAGCAGCGTAGGGCAGCGTAGCTCCTATAATTCACCCCTCCACTTT.

This clone was seen repeatedly, ten times or more. V usage is TRBV27 and J usage is TRBJ2-5, with unresolved D. CDR3 length: 14 amino acids. V gave up 2 bases and J gave up 5 bases, with 12 bases separating them. CDR1 MNHEY and CDR2 SMNVEV come from the germline V gene (reference sequence). DNA for the CDR3: TGTGCCAGCAGTTTAGTCGGCCGGGTGGAGACCCAGTACTTC. Translating gives CASSLVGRVETQYF.

For this clone: Other nucleotide sequences in the sample specify the same CDR3. This chain joins TRBV29-1 and TRBJ1-2, with D maybe TRBD1 (5 bases). CDR3 length: 13 residues. The germline CDR1 and CDR2 sequences are SQVTM and ANQGSEA. Trimming cost V 6 bases and J 1 base, with 12 bases left between them. CDR3 nucleotides: TGCAGCGTCGAGGGAGGGGTTAACTATGGCTACACCTTC. Protein: CSVEGGVNYGYTF.

This clone was detected many times. CDR3 residues: CASSTAGPRYEQYF. The CDR3, as DNA: TGTGCCAGCAGCACAGCGGGCCCTCGGTACGAGCAGTACTTC. The rearrangement uses TRBV21-1 and TRBJ2-7; the table names TRBD1, a call not compared with the DNA. TRBV21-1 is a listed pseudogene. The CDR3 totals 14 residues.

CDR3 coding DNA: TGTGCCAGCACCCCACAGAGGAGCACAGATACGCAGTATTTT. Its translation is CASTPQRSTDTQYF. The rearrangement uses TRBV11-1 and TRBJ2-3; no reliable D call. The CDR3 extends over 14 amino acids. The germline CDR1 and CDR2 sequences are SGHAT and FQDESV (reference sequence). V shed 7 bases and J shed 0 bases, with 11 bases lying between them. Full variable domain (rest looked up from reference TRBV11-1 and TRBJ2-3): EAEVAQSPRYKITEKSQAVAFWCDPISGHATLYWYRQILGQGPELLVQFQDESVVDDSQLPKDRFSAERLKGVDSTLKIQPAELGDSAMYLCASTPQRSTDTQYFGPGTRLTVL.

Here the CDR3 reads CASSQDVVGANVLTF. CDR3 nucleotide sequence: TGCGCCAGCAGCCAGGATGTCGTAGGGGCCAACGTCCTGACTTTC. The chain recombines TRBV4-3 with TRBJ2-6; D not certain. This CDR3 region has 15 residues. The V end lost 3 bases, the J end lost 4 bases, and 10 bases lay between the germline ends. Germline assignment: CDR1 LGHNA and CDR2 YSLEER.

The chain combines TRBV13 with TRBJ2-1, with 11 bases fitting TRBD2. CDR3 size: 16 residues. CDR1 is PRHDT, CDR2 FYEKMQ, per germline (reference sequence). The ends lost 5 bases at V and 7 bases at J; junction bases unmatched: 10. DNA for the CDR3: TGTGCCAGCAGCAACTATAGCGGGGGGGCCTGGAATGAGCAGTTCTTC. This codes for CASSNYSGGAWNEQFF.

The chain uses TRBV27 and TRBJ2-3; the D gene is possibly TRBD2 (6 bases). With 6 bases removed from V and 5 bases from J, the gap between germline ends came to 21 bases. This CDR3 is 16 amino acids long. Germline V CDR1 and CDR2: MNHEY, SMNVEV (reference sequence). CDR3 loop: CASSQWTSTGRDTQYF. The DNA of the CDR3 is TGTGCCAGCAGCCAATGGACCAGTACCGGGAGAGATACGCAGTATTTT.

The genes are TRBV5-6 and TRBJ1-1; tentatively, D is TRBD1 (6 bases). This CDR3 contains 15 residues. The germline gives CDR1 SGHDT, CDR2 YYEEEE. The V end lost 0 bases, the J end lost 1 base, and 10 bases lay between the germline ends. CDR3 DNA: TGTGCCAGCAGCTTGGGTCCGGGACAGAACACTGAAGCTTTCTTT. Its translation is CASSLGPGQNTEAFF.

This chain joins TRBV30 and TRBJ1-1; D remains unclear. V was cut by 2 bases and J by 4 bases, with 11 bases left in between. Looked up from germline, CDR1 is GTSNPN and CDR2 is SVGIG (reference sequence). The CDR3 covers 13 residues. This CDR3 reads CAWSKNEGTEAFF. The CDR3 nucleotides are TGTGCCTGGAGTAAAAATGAGGGCACTGAAGCTTTCTTT.

The chain uses TRBV30 and TRBJ1-1; D perhaps matches TRBD1 (5 bases). The CDR3 length is 12 residues. Trimming pared 2 bases from V and 13 bases from J, leaving 17 bases between. Germline CDR1 reads GTSNPN; CDR2 reads SVGIG (reference sequence). CDR3 residues: CAWSSGTGVVFF. CDR3 DNA sequence: TGTGCCTGGAGTTCCGGGACCGGGGTGGTTTTCTTT.

The chain is built from TRBV5-1 and TRBJ2-7; D is possibly TRBD2 (5 bases). The CDR3 runs 14 residues. Germline V lookup: CDR1 SGHRS, CDR2 YFSETQ. Trimming pared 0 bases from V and 1 base from J, leaving 8 bases between. The CDR3 reads CASSLVTGSYEQYF. CDR3 nucleotides: TGCGCCAGCAGCTTGGTAACGGGATCCTACGAGCAGTACTTC. The variable domain in full, with the rest retrieved from reference TRBV5-1 and TRBJ2-7, is KAGVTQTPRYLIKTRGQQVTLSCSPISGHRSVSWYQQTPGQGLQFLFEYFSETQRNKGNFPGRFSGRQFSNSRSEMNVSTLELGDSALYLCASSLVTGSYEQYFGPGTRLTVT.

This clone was counted a few times. The chain combines TRBV13 with TRBJ2-1, with no clear D. Per the germline V gene, CDR1 is PRHDT and CDR2 is FYEKMQ (reference sequence). Trimming shortened V by 1 base and J by 6 bases, and 10 bases separated the two germline ends. This CDR3 spans 14 amino acids. CDR3 loop: CASSLATGINEQFF. DNA of the CDR3: TGTGCCAGCAGCTTAGCGACTGGTATCAATGAGCAGTTCTTC. Together with reference TRBV13 and TRBJ2-1, the CDR3 gives the full variable domain: AAGVIQSPRHLIKEKRETATLKCYPIPRHDTVYWYQQGPGQDPQFLISFYEKMQSDKGSIPDRFSAQQFSDYHSELNMSSLELGDSALYFCASSLATGINEQFFGPGTRLTVL.

The count of this clone is one. The V call is TRBV4-1, the J call TRBJ2-7; 8 bases line up with TRBD1. The ends lost 3 bases at V and 3 bases at J; junction bases unmatched: 4. This CDR3 has 14 residues. Germline assignment: CDR1 MGHRA and CDR2 YSYEKL. CDR3 bases: TGCGCCAGCAGCCAGGGACAGGAGGACTACGAGCAGTACTTC. It is translated as CASSQGQEDYEQYF.

The genes are TRBV6-5 and TRBJ2-5, with D maybe TRBD2 (5 bases). V dropped 2 bases and J dropped 4 bases, with 11 bases sitting between them. The CDR3 consists of 14 residues. Germline assignment: CDR1 MNHEY and CDR2 SVGAGI. Here the CDR3 reads CASSYGLAGETQYF. Here the CDR3 DNA reads TGTGCCAGCAGTTACGGGCTAGCTGGAGAGACCCAGTACTTC.

About this clone itself: Other DNA sequences from this sample encode an identical CDR3 as well. The genes are TRBV30 and TRBJ1-1, with D unclear. Germline V gene data show CDR1 as GTSNPN and CDR2 as SVGIG (reference sequence). The germline V and J ends were trimmed by 0 bases and 7 bases, with 6 bases remaining between them. CDR3 length: 11 residues. CDR3 protein: CAWSVGNEAFF. The CDR3 DNA sequence: TGTGCCTGGAGTGTGGGGAATGAAGCTTTCTTT.

This chain links TRBV7-9 with TRBJ2-6, with D possibly matching TRBD1 (5 bases). The CDR3 is 16 residues long. Germline values: CDR1 SEHNR, CDR2 FQNEAQ (reference sequence). Between the trimmed V and J ends, which lost 7 bases and 1 base, there was a span of 14 bases. The CDR3 loop reads CASTLAGPSGANVLTF. CDR3 sequence (DNA): TGTGCCAGCACCTTGGCAGGGCCTTCTGGGGCCAACGTCCTGACTTTC.